This passage covers 30 T cell receptor beta chains from one sample sequenced in a study of OX40 agonist ivuxolimab in advanced cancers. The library was obtained by the immunoSEQ multiplex PCR assay. The table comes from immuneACCESS by way of TCRdb, which keeps in-frame sequences with V and J called. Part of the clones is missing from these tables; in studies checked, under half for an unresolved V gene and the rest for unknown reasons. Present in this sample are approximately 76,000 clones, approximately 86% of which were seen just once. The biggest ten clones account for less than 0.8% of the sample. Source: CD4+ or CD8+ T cells sorted from blood, taken in a trial of the OX40 agonist ivuxolimab. The source is an adult with an advanced solid tumor such as melanoma, head and neck, liver or kidney cancer.

The chain links TRBV6-1 to TRBJ2-7; maybe TRBD1 (6 bases). Germline-derived CDR1 and CDR2 are MNHNS and SASEGT. The CDR3 totals 16 residues. The germline V and J ends were trimmed by 0 bases and 0 bases, with 12 bases remaining between them. The CDR3 bases are TGTGCCAGCAGTGAAGCGAGGGGACAACCCTCCTACGAGCAGTACTTC. It translates to CASSEARGQPSYEQYF.

CDR3 DNA: TGCAGCGTTGAACCCAACAAGGGTATCTATGGCTACACCTTC. Its protein product is CSVEPNKGIYGYTF. The chain carries TRBV29-1 and TRBJ1-2; D remains ambiguous. The CDR3 length is 14 residues. CDR1 and CDR2 from the germline V gene are SQVTM and ANQGSEA. V was shortened by 2 bases and J by 4 bases, with 14 bases between the two germline ends.

V and J are TRBV18 and TRBJ2-5; D is unresolved. CDR3 length: 12 amino acids. Trimming took 4 bases from V and 2 from J, leaving 5 bases between them. Looked up from germline, CDR1 is KGHSH and CDR2 is LQKENI. CDR3 nucleotide sequence: TGTGCCAGCTCACGTGATCAAGAGACCCAGTACTTC. Protein product: CASSRDQETQYF.

The V and J genes are TRBV10-1 and TRBJ2-5; the match to TRBD1 covers 7 bases. Germline CDR1 reads WNHNN; CDR2 reads SYGVQD (reference sequence). V dropped 3 bases and J dropped 2; count of bases not matched to a gene: 3. The CDR3 extends over 14 amino acids. CDR3 coding DNA: TGCGCCAGCAGTGATCCGGGACAGCAAGAGACCCAGTACTTC. The encoded protein is CASSDPGQQETQYF.

The rearrangement uses TRBV29-1 and TRBJ2-5; tentatively, D is TRBD2 (5 bases). Trimming took off 2 bases at V and 5 bases at J, with 12 bases between the two ends. The CDR3 runs to 13 residues. Germline lookup yields CDR1 SQVTM and CDR2 ANQGSEA. The DNA of the CDR3 is TGCAGCGTTGAATCGGCTAGCCGGGAGACCCAGTACTTC. It specifies CSVESASRETQYF.

The V gene is TRBV2, the J gene TRBJ1-5, with 7 positions matching TRBD1. V gave up 6 bases and J gave up 4 bases; unmatched junction bases: 3. This CDR3 has 13 residues. Germline assignment: CDR1 SNHLY and CDR2 FYNNEI. In nucleotides, the CDR3 is TGTGCCAGCAGCCCAGGGGGGAATCAGCCCCAGCATTTT. Translated: CASSPGGNQPQHF.

The J gene is TRBJ2-1, the V gene TRBV5-4, with TRBD1 matching over 8 bases. Germline loops: CDR1 SGHNT, CDR2 YYREEE (reference sequence). This CDR3 is built from 15 residues. Trimming cost V 4 bases and J 15 bases; bases outside gene matches: 18. DNA for the CDR3: TGTGCCAGCAGCCCGGCAGGGGGCTCACGGTCTCAGCTGTTCTTC. Protein product: CASSPAGGSRSQLFF. Variable domain in full (rest from reference TRBV5-4 and TRBJ2-1): ETGVTQSPTHLIKTRGQQVTLRCSSQSGHNTVSWYQQALGQGPQFIFQYYREEENGRGNFPPRFSGLQFPNYSSELNVNALELDDSALYLCASSPAGGSRSQLFFGPGTRLTVL.

The J gene is TRBJ2-1, the V gene TRBV5-1; weak D call: TRBD1 (6 bases). Germline-derived CDR1 and CDR2 are SGHRS and YFSETQ. This CDR3 is built from 15 residues. The V end lost 5 bases, the J end lost 0 bases, and 12 bases lay between the germline ends. The CDR3 protein is CASSSQGRSYNEQFF. The CDR3 DNA follows: TGCGCCAGCAGTTCACAGGGTCGCTCCTACAATGAGCAGTTCTTC.

The rearrangement links TRBV28 to TRBJ1-1, with TRBD1 as a possible D gene (6 bases). The CDR3 runs 14 residues. With 6 bases removed from V and 5 bases from J, the gap between germline ends came to 16 bases. Germline loops: CDR1 MDHEN, CDR2 SYDVKM. The CDR3: CASSVGGLGTEAFF. CDR3 nucleotides: TGTGCCAGCAGCGTAGGGGGGTTGGGAACTGAAGCTTTCTTT.

Concerning this clone itself: At the DNA level, this CDR3 is encoded by other sequences in the same sample as well. The rearrangement links TRBV18 to TRBJ2-7, with D perhaps matching TRBD1 (6 bases). CDR3 length: 12 amino acids. Germline CDR1 KGHSH, CDR2 LQKENI. The V gene lost 2 bases and the J gene lost 4 bases, with 6 bases spanning the gap. The CDR3 nucleotides are TGTGCCAGCTCACCAAGGGGGTACGAGCAGTACTTC. Translated: CASSPRGYEQYF.

This clone was detected once. The chain couples TRBV28 to TRBJ2-5; a possible D gene is TRBD2 (7 bases). Deletions cut 5 bases from V and 6 bases from J, with 16 bases between. The CDR3 consists of 14 residues. Germline V gives CDR1 MDHEN, CDR2 SYDVKM. CDR3 protein: CASSGGVDSQTQYF. The CDR3 coding sequence is TGTGCCAGCAGTGGGGGGGTGGACAGCCAGACCCAGTACTTC.

This rearrangement joins TRBV7-2 to TRBJ2-4, with D possibly TRBD2 on 5 matching bases. The CDR3 length is 14 residues. The germline V gene encodes CDR1 SGHTA and CDR2 FQGNSA. V was pared by 5 bases and J by 9 bases, with 17 bases between. The CDR3 nucleotides are TGTGCCAGCAGCCCTCCGGGGTCTCGTACCATTCAGTACTTC. Encoded protein: CASSPPGSRTIQYF.

The CDR3 bases are TGTGCCAGCAGCTTGAAGGGGCGACACACCGGGGAGCTGTTTTTT. Encoded protein: CASSLKGRHTGELFF. The V call is TRBV5-6, the J call TRBJ2-2; a possible D gene is TRBD1 (5 bases). Trimming removed 1 base from V and 3 bases from J, with 10 bases in between. This CDR3 is 15 amino acids long. Germline V CDR1 and CDR2: SGHDT, YYEEEE.

The chain carries TRBV11-2 and TRBJ1-2, with 11 bases aligning to TRBD1. V was clipped by 6 bases and J by 7 bases; unmatched bases: 10. Germline values: CDR1 SGHAT, CDR2 FQNNGV. CDR3 length equals 15 residues. CDR3 in DNA: TGTGCCAGCAGGTTTGGGACAGGGGGTCTTAGTGGCTACACCTTC. Protein sequence: CASRFGTGGLSGYTF.

The V gene is TRBV5-6, the J gene TRBJ2-4; D possibly corresponds to TRBD1 (6 bases). The germline V gene has CDR1 SGHDT and CDR2 YYEEEE. Trimming removed 2 bases at V and 1 base at J, with 7 bases between. The CDR3 consists of 14 residues. The CDR3 bases are TGTGCCAGCAGCTTAAGGGGGGCCAAAAACATTCAGTACTTC. It yields the protein CASSLRGAKNIQYF.

The rearrangement links TRBV10-1 to TRBJ2-7, with D possibly matching TRBD1 (5 bases). The germline gives CDR1 WNHNN, CDR2 SYGVQD (reference sequence). The CDR3 has 15 residues. The ends were cut back, 0 bases at V and 3 bases at J, with 12 bases in the middle. Written as DNA, the CDR3 is TGCGCCAGCAGTGAGTCCCCCGTACAGGTCTACGAGCAGTACTTC. Translated: CASSESPVQVYEQYF.

The rearrangement links TRBV2 to TRBJ1-6, with unresolved D. CDR1 and CDR2 (germline): SNHLY, FYNNEI. The CDR3 spans 13 residues. Trimming left V 7 bases short and J 10 bases short, with 14 bases between. CDR3 bases: TGTGCCAGCACCATGTCAGTACAGTCACCCCTCCACTTT. This sequence encodes CASTMSVQSPLHF.

The CDR3: CASSPSLAGPVDTQYF. CDR3 coding DNA: TGTGCCAGCAGTCCGTCCCTAGCGGGGCCCGTGGATACGCAGTATTTT. This rearrangement joins TRBV6-6 to TRBJ2-3; 9 bases are shared with TRBD2. V was clipped by 5 bases and J by 6 bases; unmatched bases: 12. Germline V CDR1 and CDR2: MNHNY, SVGAGI (reference sequence). The CDR3 spans 16 residues.

The gene calls are TRBV7-2 and TRBJ2-5, with D perhaps TRBD1 (6 bases). The germline CDR1 and CDR2 sequences are SGHTA and FQGNSA. The CDR3 sequence is 14 residues long. V was pared by 2 bases and J by 4 bases, with 11 bases between. DNA of the CDR3: TGTGCCAGCAGCTTACAGGGGCCCAGAGAGACCCAGTACTTC. It yields the protein CASSLQGPRETQYF. The whole variable domain, filled in from reference TRBV7-2 and TRBJ2-5, reads GAGVSQSPSNKVTEKGKDVELRCDPISGHTALYWYRQSLGQGLEFLIYFQGNSAPDKSGLPSDRFSAERTGGSVSTLTIQRTQQEDSAVYLCASSLQGPRETQYFGPGTRLLVL.

V and J are TRBV7-8 and TRBJ2-7; D is unresolved. Germline V gene sequence: CDR1 SGHVS, CDR2 FQNEAQ. CDR3 size: 14 residues. The V end lost 1 base, the J end lost 3 bases, and 10 bases lay between the germline ends. CDR3 sequence (DNA): TGTGCCAGCAGCTTAGTCCCTGTGGGCTACGAGCAGTACTTC. Translating it yields CASSLVPVGYEQYF.

The chain uses TRBV19 and TRBJ2-1; TRBD2 matches at 9 bases. V dropped 4 bases and J dropped 9; count of bases not matched to a gene: 4. Germline V gene data show CDR1 as LNHDA and CDR2 as SQIVND (reference sequence). The CDR3 totals 13 residues. The CDR3 DNA reads TGTGCCAGTAGTAGCGGGGGGGCGAGTGAGCAGTTCTTC. As protein: CASSSGGASEQFF. Filled out from reference TRBV19 and TRBJ2-1, the complete variable domain reads DGGITQSPKYLFRKEGQNVTLSCEQNLNHDAMYWYRQDPGQGLRLIYYSQIVNDFQKGDIAEGYSVSREKKESFPLTVTSAQKNPTAFYLCASSSGGASEQFFGPGTRLTVL.

The rearrangement joins TRBV15 to TRBJ2-3; TRBD2 matches 8 bases. This CDR3 has 16 residues. The V gene end was trimmed by 3 bases and the J gene end by 0 bases; junction bases not matched to a gene: 5. The germline V gene has CDR1 LNHNV and CDR2 YYDKDF (reference sequence). The CDR3 here is CATSSIAGRSTDTQYF. CDR3 DNA sequence: TGTGCCACCAGCAGCATAGCGGGGCGGAGCACAGATACGCAGTATTTT.

Worth noting for this clone: A junction boundary mismatches the germline segment, possibly from a read error. The V call is TRBV7-7, the J call TRBJ2-2; maybe TRBD2 (5 bases). Germline assignment: CDR1 SSHAT and CDR2 FNYEAQ (reference sequence). The CDR3 spans 15 residues. The CDR3: CASRPSGGNTGELFF. CDR3 bases: TGTGCTAGCAGACCCAGCGGAGGGAACACCGGGGAGCTGTTTTTT.

This chain connects TRBV28 to TRBJ1-1; no reliable D call. V lost 8 bases to trimming and J lost 8 bases, with 15 bases between them. The CDR3 is 12 amino acids. The V gene's germline CDR1 is MDHEN and CDR2 SYDVKM. The CDR3: CASEGPGGEAFF. The CDR3 DNA reads TGTGCCAGCGAAGGGCCGGGAGGAGAAGCTTTCTTT.

The chain joins TRBV28 to TRBJ1-2; 11 positions match TRBD1. Germline CDR1 and CDR2: MDHEN and SYDVKM. CDR3 length: 18 residues. V lost 2 bases, J lost 4 bases, and 12 bases stayed unmatched. CDR3 sequence: CASSLRSGQGDYLYGYTF. The CDR3 DNA follows: TGTGCCAGCAGTTTACGGTCGGGACAGGGGGACTACCTCTATGGCTACACCTTC.

The chain has TRBV18 and TRBJ1-1; D is ambiguous. The germline V and J ends were trimmed by 3 bases and 5 bases, with 10 bases remaining between them. The CDR3 extends over 13 amino acids. CDR1 is KGHSH and CDR2 is LQKENI in the germline V gene. CDR3 DNA sequence: TGTGCCAGCTCACCCACCCCTAGTACTGAAGCTTTCTTT. This encodes CASSPTPSTEAFF. Full variable domain (missing parts from reference TRBV18 and TRBJ1-1): NAGVMQNPRHLVRRRGQEARLRCSPMKGHSHVYWYRQLPEEGLKFMVYLQKENIIDESGMPKERFSAEFPKEGPSILRIQQVVRGDSAAYFCASSPTPSTEAFFGQGTRLTVV.

The DNA for the CDR3 is TGTGCCAGCAGCCCCCCCCAGGGACTAGCGGGGGGGGAGACCCAGTACTTC. Translated: CASSPPQGLAGGETQYF. This chain links TRBV5-6 with TRBJ2-5, with TRBD2 matching 16 bases. The CDR3 extends over 17 amino acids. J was trimmed by 5 bases and V by 4 bases; bases with no gene match: 8. CDR1 SGHDT and CDR2 YYEEEE come from the germline V gene. The full variable domain, with the rest looked up from reference TRBV5-6 and TRBJ2-5, is DAGVTQSPTHLIKTRGQQVTLRCSPKSGHDTVSWYQQALGQGPQFIFQYYEEEERQRGNFPDRFSGHQFPNYSSELNVNALLLGDSALYLCASSPPQGLAGGETQYFGPGTRLLVL.

This clone was seen once. The rearrangement uses TRBV18 and TRBJ1-5; 7 positions match TRBD1. Germline CDR1 reads KGHSH; CDR2 reads LQKENI. The V and J ends lost 1 base and 6 bases, in that order; junction bases with no gene match: 9. CDR3 size: 16 residues. The CDR3 sequence: CASSPQETGEGQPQHF. CDR3 DNA: TGTGCCAGCTCACCACAAGAAACAGGGGAAGGTCAGCCCCAGCATTTT.

This chain joins TRBV5-6 and TRBJ2-3; 12 bases fit TRBD1. Germline V gene data show CDR1 as SGHDT and CDR2 as YYEEEE. Losses at the gene ends were 4 bases for V and 7 bases for J; bases not matched to a gene: 7. The CDR3 loop spans 15 amino acids. CDR3 sequence: CASSPRDRGRNTQYF. CDR3 nucleotide sequence: TGTGCCAGCAGCCCCCGGGACAGGGGGCGAAATACGCAGTATTTT.

V gene TRBV6-1 combines with J gene TRBJ1-5, with a weak D call TRBD1 (6 bases). Germline values: CDR1 MNHNS, CDR2 SASEGT. Trimming stripped 6 bases from V and 5 bases from J, with 14 bases between. There are 14 residues in the CDR3. CDR3 loop: CASRKQGKDQPQHF. Written as DNA, the CDR3 is TGTGCCAGCAGGAAACAGGGTAAGGATCAGCCCCAGCATTTT.